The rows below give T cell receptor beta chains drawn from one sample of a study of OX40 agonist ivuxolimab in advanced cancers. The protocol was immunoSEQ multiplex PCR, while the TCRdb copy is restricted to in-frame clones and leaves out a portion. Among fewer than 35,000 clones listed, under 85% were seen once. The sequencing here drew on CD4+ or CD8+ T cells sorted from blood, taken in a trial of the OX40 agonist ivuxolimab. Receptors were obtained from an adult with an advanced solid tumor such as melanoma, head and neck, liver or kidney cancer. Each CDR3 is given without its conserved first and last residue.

ASSLVASGGEQF TRBV5-4
ASRKLGAYEQY TRBV19
ASSSGRTRAF TRBV6-5
ASSPRDKASSQY TRBV18
ASSQDVRSAQY TRBV4-1
ASSVWATTNEKLF TRBV9
ASSPDSGANVLT TRBV5-1
ASSLGGRGYEQY TRBV11-2
ASGLEQGNNQPQH TRBV12-5
ASSVRESGELF TRBV9
ASSQDPTSAFEKLF TRBV4-1
ASSPAGQDYQPQH TRBV5-1
ASSLAWTGGVAF TRBV7-3
ASRNRANYGYT TRBV19
ASSGSVTYNEQF TRBV10-1
ASSLQGSTFETQY TRBV5-4
ASRRTGNSPLH TRBV6-5
ASRKTTHSGLSGELF TRBV28
SARGGPEAF TRBV20-1
ASSSLSNYEQY TRBV28
ASSKGTGRYNQPQH TRBV21-1
ASSPSVRDTPTQY TRBV4-2
ASSQDGFYQPQH TRBV5-6
ASSLGRYLQETQY TRBV7-9
ASSLQAAIYGYT TRBV5-6
ASTSGGIWTEAF TRBV28
ASSLFGNYGYT TRBV27
ASSGADGLQETQY TRBV28
ASSEGTGLSSGNTIY TRBV9
ASTGGGAVFTDTQY TRBV19
ASSLGLVIGETQY TRBV7-2
ASSLDTGEGQPQH TRBV5-1
TSRQTSVGHF TRBV1
ASSLGARPGTEAF TRBV5-1
ASSLGSGTEAF TRBV5-1
ASNRGVGNTGNQPQH TRBV2
SADGDYEQY TRBV20-1
ASSWTSGGANGEQF TRBV7-2
ASGIGGTGELF TRBV6-6
ASSVGGGKAYEQY TRBV9
ASSQGRGRTDTQY TRBV4-1
ASSLTGTTGELF TRBV11-3
ASSRGGPTRGYGYT TRBV21-1
AWSVLEGARGGYEQY TRBV30
ASRENSNTEAF TRBV25-1
ASSAAIFSGNTIY TRBV6-1
ASSGQGAGNEKLF TRBV5-4
AWSPSGNQPQH TRBV30
ASSIYGGVYNEQF TRBV9
ASSVLGQGTGELF TRBV5-4
ASSGGQSSNQPQH TRBV2
ASSLSPGVNTEAF TRBV27
ASSYLDRPTGELF TRBV5-4
ASSDGGEGYT TRBV2
ASSVSGTRRIETQY TRBV25-1
ASSLNQGNTEAF TRBV5-1
ASSPGTGAYEQY TRBV5-8